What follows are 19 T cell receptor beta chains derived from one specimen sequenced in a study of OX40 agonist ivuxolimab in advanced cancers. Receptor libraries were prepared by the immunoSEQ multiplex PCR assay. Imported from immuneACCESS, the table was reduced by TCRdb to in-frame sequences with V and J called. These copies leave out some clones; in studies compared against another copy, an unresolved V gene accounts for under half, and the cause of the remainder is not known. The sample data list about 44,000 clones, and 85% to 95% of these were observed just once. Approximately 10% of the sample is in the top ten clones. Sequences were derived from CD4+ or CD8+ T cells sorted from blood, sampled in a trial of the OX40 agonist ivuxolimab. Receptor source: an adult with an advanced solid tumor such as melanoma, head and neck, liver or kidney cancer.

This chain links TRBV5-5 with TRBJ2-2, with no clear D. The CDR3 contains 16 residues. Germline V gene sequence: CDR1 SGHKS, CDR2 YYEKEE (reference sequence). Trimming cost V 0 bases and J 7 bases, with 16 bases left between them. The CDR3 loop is CASSLEAQQVSGELFF. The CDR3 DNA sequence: TGTGCCAGCAGCTTGGAAGCACAGCAAGTGAGCGGGGAGCTGTTTTTT. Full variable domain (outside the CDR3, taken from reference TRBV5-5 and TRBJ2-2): DAGVTQSPTHLIKTRGQQVTLRCSPISGHKSVSWYQQVLGQGPQFIFQYYEKEERGRGNFPDRFSARQFPNYSSELNVNALLLGDSALYLCASSLEAQQVSGELFFGEGSRLTVL.

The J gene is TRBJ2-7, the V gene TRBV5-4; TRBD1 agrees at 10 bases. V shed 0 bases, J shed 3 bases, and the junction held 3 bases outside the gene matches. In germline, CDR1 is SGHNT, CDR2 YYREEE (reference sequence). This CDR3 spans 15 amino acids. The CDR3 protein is CASSLDRTGGYEQYF. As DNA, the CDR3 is TGTGCCAGCAGCTTGGATAGGACAGGGGGCTACGAGCAGTACTTC.

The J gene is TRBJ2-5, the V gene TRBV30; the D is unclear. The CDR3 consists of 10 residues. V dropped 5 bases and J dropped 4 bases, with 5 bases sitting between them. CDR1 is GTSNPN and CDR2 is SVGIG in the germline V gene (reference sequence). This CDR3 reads CAWAGETQYF. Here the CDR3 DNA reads TGTGCCTGGGCCGGAGAGACCCAGTACTTC.

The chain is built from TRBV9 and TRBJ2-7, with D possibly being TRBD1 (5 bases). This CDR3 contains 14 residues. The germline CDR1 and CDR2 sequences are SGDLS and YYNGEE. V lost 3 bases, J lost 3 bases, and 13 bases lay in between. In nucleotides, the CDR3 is TGTGCCAGCAGCGCCCTGGGGCAGTTCTACGAGCAGTACTTC. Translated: CASSALGQFYEQYF. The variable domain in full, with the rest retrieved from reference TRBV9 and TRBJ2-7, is DSGVTQTPKHLITATGQRVTLRCSPRSGDLSVYWYQQSLDQGLQFLIQYYNGEERAKGNILERFSAQQFPDLHSELNLSSLELGDSALYFCASSALGQFYEQYFGPGTRLTVT.

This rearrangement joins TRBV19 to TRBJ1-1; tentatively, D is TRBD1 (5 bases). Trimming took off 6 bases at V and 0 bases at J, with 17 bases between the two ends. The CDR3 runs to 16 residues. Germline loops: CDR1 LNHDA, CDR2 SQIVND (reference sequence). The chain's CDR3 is CASRRLQAPMNTEAFF. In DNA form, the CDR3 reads TGTGCCAGTAGAAGATTACAGGCTCCGATGAACACTGAAGCTTTCTTT.

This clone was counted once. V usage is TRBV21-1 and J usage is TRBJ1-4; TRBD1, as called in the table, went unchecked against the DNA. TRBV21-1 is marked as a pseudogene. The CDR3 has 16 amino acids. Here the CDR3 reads CASSVHYREDDEKLFF. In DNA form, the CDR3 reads TGTGCCAGCAGTGTCCATTACAGGGAAGATGATGAAAAACTGTTTTTT.

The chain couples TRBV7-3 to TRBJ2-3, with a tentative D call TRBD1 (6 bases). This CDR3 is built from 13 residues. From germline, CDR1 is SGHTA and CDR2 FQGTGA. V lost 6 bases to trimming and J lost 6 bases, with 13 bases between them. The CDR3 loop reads CASSSRGLDTQYF. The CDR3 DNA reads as TGTGCCAGCAGTTCCAGGGGTTTGGATACGCAGTATTTT.

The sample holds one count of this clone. CDR3 DNA: TGTGCCAGCAGTTACAGGGGGCCCAATGAGCAGTTCTTC. Translating gives CASSYRGPNEQFF. The gene calls are TRBV6-5 and TRBJ2-1; 7 bases align to TRBD1. The germline gives CDR1 MNHEY, CDR2 SVGAGI. This CDR3 region has 13 residues. J lost 6 bases, V lost 2 bases, and 1 base had no gene match.

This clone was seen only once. The CDR3: CASSLSGELFF. The CDR3 nucleotides are TGTGCCAGCAGTTTATCCGGGGAGCTGTTTTTT. The chain recombines TRBV27 with TRBJ2-2; the D is unclear. The CDR3 is made up of 11 amino acids. Germline V gives CDR1 MNHEY, CDR2 SMNVEV (reference sequence). Trimming stripped 0 bases from V and 7 bases from J, with 0 bases between.

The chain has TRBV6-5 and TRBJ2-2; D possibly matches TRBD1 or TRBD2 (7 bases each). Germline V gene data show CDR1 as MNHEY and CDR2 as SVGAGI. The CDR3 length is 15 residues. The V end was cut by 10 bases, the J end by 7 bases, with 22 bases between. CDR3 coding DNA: TGTGCCACACAGCGGGACAGACAATTGAGCGGGGAGCTGTTTTTT. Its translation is CATQRDRQLSGELFF.

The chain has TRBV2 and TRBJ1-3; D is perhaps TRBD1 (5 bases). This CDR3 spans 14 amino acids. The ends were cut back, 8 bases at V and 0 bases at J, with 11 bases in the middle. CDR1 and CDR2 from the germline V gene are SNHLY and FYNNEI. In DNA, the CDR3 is TGTGCCAGCTACTCAGGGTCCTCTGGAAACACCATATATTTT. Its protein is CASYSGSSGNTIYF. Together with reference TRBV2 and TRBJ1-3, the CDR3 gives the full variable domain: EPEVTQTPSHQVTQMGQEVILRCVPISNHLYFYWYRQILGQKVEFLVSFYNNEISEKSEIFDDQFSVERPDGSNFTLKIRSTKLEDSAMYFCASYSGSSGNTIYFGEGSWLTVV.

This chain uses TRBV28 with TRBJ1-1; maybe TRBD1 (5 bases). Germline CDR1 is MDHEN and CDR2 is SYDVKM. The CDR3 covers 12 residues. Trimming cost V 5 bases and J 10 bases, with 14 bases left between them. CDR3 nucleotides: TGTGCCAGCAGTCTCGTGGGGGTTTCAGCTTTCTTT. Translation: CASSLVGVSAFF.

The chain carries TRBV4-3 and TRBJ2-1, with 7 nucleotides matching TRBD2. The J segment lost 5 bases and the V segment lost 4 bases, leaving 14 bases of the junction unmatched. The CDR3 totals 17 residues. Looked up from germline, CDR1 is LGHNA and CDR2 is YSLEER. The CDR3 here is CASSPRVAGSLNNEQFF. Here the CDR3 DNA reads TGCGCCAGCAGCCCCCGGGTAGCGGGTTCCCTTAACAATGAGCAGTTCTTC.

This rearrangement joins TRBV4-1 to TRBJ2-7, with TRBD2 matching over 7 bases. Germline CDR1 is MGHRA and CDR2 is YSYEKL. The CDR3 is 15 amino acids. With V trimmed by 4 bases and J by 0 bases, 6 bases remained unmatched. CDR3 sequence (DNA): TGCGCCAGCAGCCCCTTCCGGGAGGACTCCTACGAGCAGTACTTC. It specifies CASSPFREDSYEQYF.

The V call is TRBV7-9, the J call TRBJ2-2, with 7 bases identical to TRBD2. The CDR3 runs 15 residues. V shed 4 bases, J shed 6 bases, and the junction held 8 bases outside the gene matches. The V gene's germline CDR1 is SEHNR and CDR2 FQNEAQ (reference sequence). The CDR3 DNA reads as TGTGCCAGCAGCTCCATTATAGCGGGCTCCGGGGAGCTGTTTTTT. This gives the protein CASSSIIAGSGELFF.

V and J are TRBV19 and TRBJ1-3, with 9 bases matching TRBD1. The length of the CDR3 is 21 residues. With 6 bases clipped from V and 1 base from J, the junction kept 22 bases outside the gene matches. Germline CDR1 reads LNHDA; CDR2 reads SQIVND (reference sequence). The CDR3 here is CASSSYPGQGFLYSSGNTIYF. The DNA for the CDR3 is TGTGCCAGTAGCAGTTATCCGGGACAGGGATTTCTGTATTCGTCTGGAAACACCATATATTTT. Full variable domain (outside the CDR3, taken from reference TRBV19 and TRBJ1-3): DGGITQSPKYLFRKEGQNVTLSCEQNLNHDAMYWYRQDPGQGLRLIYYSQIVNDFQKGDIAEGYSVSREKKESFPLTVTSAQKNPTAFYLCASSSYPGQGFLYSSGNTIYFGEGSWLTVV.

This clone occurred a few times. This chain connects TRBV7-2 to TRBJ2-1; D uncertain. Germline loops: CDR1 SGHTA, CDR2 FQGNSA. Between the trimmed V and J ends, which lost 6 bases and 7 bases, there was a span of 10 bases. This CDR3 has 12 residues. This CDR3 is CASSLLNNEQFF. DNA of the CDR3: TGTGCCAGCAGTCTCTTAAATAATGAGCAGTTCTTC.

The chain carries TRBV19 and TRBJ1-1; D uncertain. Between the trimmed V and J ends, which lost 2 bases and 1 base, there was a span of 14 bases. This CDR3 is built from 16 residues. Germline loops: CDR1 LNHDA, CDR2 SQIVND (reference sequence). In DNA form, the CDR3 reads TGTGCCAGTAGTATACCCCCCGCCCAAGGGAACACTGAAGCTTTCTTT. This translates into CASSIPPAQGNTEAFF.

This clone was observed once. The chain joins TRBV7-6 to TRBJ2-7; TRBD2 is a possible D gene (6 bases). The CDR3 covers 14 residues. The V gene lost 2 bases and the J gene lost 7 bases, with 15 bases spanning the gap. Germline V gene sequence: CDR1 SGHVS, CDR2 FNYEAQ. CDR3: CASSLQSSGSEQYF. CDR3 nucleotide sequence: TGTGCCAGCAGCTTACAATCAAGCGGGTCTGAGCAGTACTTC.